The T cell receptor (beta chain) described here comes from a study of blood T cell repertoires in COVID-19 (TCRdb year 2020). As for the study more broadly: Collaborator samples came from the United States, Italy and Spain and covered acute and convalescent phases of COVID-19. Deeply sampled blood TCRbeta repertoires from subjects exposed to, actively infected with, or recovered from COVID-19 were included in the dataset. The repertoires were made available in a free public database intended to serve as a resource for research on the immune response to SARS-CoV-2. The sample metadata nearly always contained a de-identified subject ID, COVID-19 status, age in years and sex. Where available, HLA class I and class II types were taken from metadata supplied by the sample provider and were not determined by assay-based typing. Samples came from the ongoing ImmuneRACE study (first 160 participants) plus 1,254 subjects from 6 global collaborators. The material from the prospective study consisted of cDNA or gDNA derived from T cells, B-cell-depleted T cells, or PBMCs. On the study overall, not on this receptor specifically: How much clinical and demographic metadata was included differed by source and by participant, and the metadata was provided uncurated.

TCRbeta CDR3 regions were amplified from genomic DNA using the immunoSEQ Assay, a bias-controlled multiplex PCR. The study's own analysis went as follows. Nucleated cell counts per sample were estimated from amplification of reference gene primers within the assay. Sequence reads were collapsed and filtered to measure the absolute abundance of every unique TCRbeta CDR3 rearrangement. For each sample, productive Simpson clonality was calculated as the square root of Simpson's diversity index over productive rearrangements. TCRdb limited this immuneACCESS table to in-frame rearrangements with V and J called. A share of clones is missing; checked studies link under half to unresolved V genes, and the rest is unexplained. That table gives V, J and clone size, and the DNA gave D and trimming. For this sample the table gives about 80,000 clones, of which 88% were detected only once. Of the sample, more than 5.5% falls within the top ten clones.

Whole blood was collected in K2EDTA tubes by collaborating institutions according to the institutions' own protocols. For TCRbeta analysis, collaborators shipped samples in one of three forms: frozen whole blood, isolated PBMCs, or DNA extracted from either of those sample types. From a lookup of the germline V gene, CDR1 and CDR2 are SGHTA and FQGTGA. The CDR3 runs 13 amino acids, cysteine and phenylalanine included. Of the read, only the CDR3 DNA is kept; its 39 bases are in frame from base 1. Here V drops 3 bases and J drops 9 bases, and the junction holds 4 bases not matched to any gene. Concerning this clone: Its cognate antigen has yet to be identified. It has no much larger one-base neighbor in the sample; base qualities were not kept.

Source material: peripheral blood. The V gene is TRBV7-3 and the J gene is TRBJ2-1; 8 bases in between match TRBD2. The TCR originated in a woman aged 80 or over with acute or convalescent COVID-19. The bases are TGTGCCAGCAGCTTTGGTAGCGGGGCTGAGCAGTTCTTC. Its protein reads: CASSFGSGAEQFF.